This TCR beta chain stems from a study of blood T cell repertoires in COVID-19. Generated by immunoSEQ multiplex PCR, the TCRdb table keeps only in-frame clones and is missing some. The table shows a few hundred thousand clones, with roughly nine tenths occurring only once. Trimming took 5 bases from V and 3 from J, leaving 14 bases between them. The CDR3 runs to 14 residues. The germline gives CDR1 LNHDA, CDR2 SQIVND (reference sequence). The receptor's source is a woman aged 45-59 years who had recovered from COVID-19. The sequenced material came from peripheral blood. The chain is built from TRBV19 and TRBJ2-7, with TRBD2 as a possible D gene (6 bases). The CDR3: CASSAGAGYYEQYF. Here the CDR3 DNA reads TGTGCCAGTAGTGCGGGTGCGGGATACTACGAGCAGTACTTC.